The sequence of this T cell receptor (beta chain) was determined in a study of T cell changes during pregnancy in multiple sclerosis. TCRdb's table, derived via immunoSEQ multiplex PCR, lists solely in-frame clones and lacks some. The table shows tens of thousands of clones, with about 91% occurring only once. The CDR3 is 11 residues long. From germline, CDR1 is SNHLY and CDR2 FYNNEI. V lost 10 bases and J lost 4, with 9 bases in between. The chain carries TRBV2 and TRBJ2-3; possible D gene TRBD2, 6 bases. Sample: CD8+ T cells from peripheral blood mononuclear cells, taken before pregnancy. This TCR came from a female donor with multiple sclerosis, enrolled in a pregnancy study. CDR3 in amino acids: CANRLADTQYF. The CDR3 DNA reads TGTGCCAACAGACTAGCAGATACGCAGTATTTT.